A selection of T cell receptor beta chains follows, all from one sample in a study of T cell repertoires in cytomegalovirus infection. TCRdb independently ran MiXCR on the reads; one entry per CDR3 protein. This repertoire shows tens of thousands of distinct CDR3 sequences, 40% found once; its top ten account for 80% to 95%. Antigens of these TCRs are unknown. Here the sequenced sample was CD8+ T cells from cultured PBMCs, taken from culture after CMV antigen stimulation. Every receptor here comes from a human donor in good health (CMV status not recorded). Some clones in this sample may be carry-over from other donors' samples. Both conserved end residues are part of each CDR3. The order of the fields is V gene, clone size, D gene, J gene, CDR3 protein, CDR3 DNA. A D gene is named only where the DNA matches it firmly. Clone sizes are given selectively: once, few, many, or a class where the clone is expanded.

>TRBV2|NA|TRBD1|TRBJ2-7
CASSEAAGGYFNEQYF
TGTGCCAGCAGTGAAGCTGCAGGGGGATACTTCAACGAGCAGTACTTC
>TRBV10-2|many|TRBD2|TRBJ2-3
CASSLPAGTRGTDTQYF
TGCGCCAGCAGTCTCCCAGCGGGGACTCGTGGCACAGATACGCAGTATTTT
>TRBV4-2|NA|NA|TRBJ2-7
CASSQVHLPLGYEQYF
TGTGCCAGCAGCCAAGTACATCTGCCGCTGGGGTACGAGCAGTACTTC
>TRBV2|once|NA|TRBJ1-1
CASGDKNTEAFF
TGTGCCAGCGGGGACAAGAACACTGAAGCTTTCTTT
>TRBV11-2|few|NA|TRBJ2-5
CASSSFPGEKETQYF
TGTGCCAGCAGCTCCTTCCCCGGGGAGAAAGAGACCCAGTACTTC
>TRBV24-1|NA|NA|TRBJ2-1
CATSENNEQFF
TGTGCCACCAGTGAAAACAATGAGCAGTTCTTC
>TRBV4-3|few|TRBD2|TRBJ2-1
CASSQMALAGAPLRNNEQFF
TGCGCCAGCAGCCAAATGGCGCTAGCGGGGGCCCCACTACGCAATAATGAGCAGTTCTTC
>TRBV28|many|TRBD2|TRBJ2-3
CASSFTSGGALDTQYF
TGTGCCAGCAGTTTCACTAGCGGGGGGGCCTTGGATACGCAGTATTTT
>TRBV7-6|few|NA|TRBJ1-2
CASSPGTTDGYTF
TGTGCCAGCAGCCCCGGGACAACCGATGGCTACACCTTC
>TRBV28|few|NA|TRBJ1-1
CASSLSPGGSSEAFF
TGTGCCAGCAGTTTGAGCCCCGGTGGAAGCTCTGAAGCTTTCTTT
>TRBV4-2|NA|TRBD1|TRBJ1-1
CASSQVWDRGLSGNTEAFF
TGTGCCAGCAGCCAAGTTTGGGACAGGGGGCTTTCGGGGAACACTGAAGCTTTCTTT
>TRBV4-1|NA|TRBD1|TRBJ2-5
CASSQTSSTQGLYF
TGCGCCAGCAGCCAAACGTCCTCCACACAGGGGCTGTACTTC
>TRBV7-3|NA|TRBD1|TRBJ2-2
CASSAQGLATGELFF
TGTGCCAGCAGCGCACAGGGGTTAGCCACCGGGGAGCTGTTTTTT
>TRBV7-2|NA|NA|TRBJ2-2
CASSLAGSNTGELFF
TGTGCCAGCAGCTTAGCCGGGTCGAACACCGGGGAGCTGTTTTTT
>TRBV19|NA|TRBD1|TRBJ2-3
CASSIDPGQEDTQYF
TGTGCCAGTAGTATAGATCCGGGACAGGAAGATACGCAGTATTTT
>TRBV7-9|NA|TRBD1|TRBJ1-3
CASSTRQGSSGNTIYF
TGTGCCAGCAGCACCCGACAGGGCTCCTCTGGAAACACCATATATTTT
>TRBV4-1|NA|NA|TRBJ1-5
CASSNRAGTSNQPQHF
TGCGCCAGCAGCAACCGAGCTGGCACTAGCAATCAGCCCCAGCATTTT
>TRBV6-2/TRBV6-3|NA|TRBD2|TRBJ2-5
CASSYLSRTSGGQETQYF
TGTGCCAGCAGTTACTTATCCCGGACTAGCGGGGGACAAGAGACCCAGTACTTC
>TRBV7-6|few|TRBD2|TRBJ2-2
CASSRGGAFTGELFF
TGTGCCAGCAGCCGGGGGGGCGCCTTCACCGGGGAGCTGTTTTTT
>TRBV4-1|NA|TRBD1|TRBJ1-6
CASRVRDRYNSPLHF
TGCGCCAGCAGGGTGAGGGACAGGTATAATTCACCCCTCCACTTT
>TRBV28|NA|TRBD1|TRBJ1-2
CASSSLRQGSASYGYTF
TGTGCCAGCAGTTCACTTAGACAGGGGAGCGCTTCGTATGGCTACACCTTC
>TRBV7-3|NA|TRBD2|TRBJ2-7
CASSQGLAGIYEQYF
TGTGCCAGCAGTCAAGGACTAGCGGGGATCTACGAGCAGTACTTC
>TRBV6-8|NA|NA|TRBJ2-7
CASRAFGGPAYEQYF
TGTGCCAGCAGGGCATTCGGGGGGCCCGCTTACGAGCAGTACTTC
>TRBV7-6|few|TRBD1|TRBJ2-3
CASSFSADRTDTQYF
TGTGCCAGCAGCTTTTCCGCGGACAGGACAGATACGCAGTATTTT
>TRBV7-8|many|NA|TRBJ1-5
CASSPVGHQPQHF
TGTGCCAGCAGCCCGGTGGGTCATCAGCCCCAGCATTTT
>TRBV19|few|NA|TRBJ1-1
CASSAGAGGWNTEAFF
TGTGCCAGTAGTGCCGGAGCGGGGGGTTGGAACACTGAAGCTTTCTTT
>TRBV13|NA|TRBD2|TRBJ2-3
CASSLRTSGGPGDTQYF
TGTGCCAGCAGCTTAAGGACTAGCGGGGGGCCCGGAGATACGCAGTATTTT
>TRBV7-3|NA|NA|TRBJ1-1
CASSLIPVDEGWTKAFF
TGTGCCAGCAGCTTAATTCCAGTAGACGAGGGTTGGACTAAAGCTTTCTTT